This T cell receptor (beta chain) was recorded in a study of OX40 agonist ivuxolimab in advanced cancers. Clones were read by immunoSEQ multiplex PCR, and TCRdb kept only the in-frame ones, dropping some. The table lists tens of thousands of clones, 79% of them singletons. V was pared by 5 bases and J by 15 bases, with 8 bases of the junction left unmatched. The CDR3 runs 12 residues. The V gene's germline CDR1 is MNHEY and CDR2 SVGAGI. Broader study findings: The authors also found low normalized T-cell clonal expansion in some nonresponders.

Regarding this clone: Its matching antigen is unknown.

This sample comprised CD4+ or CD8+ T cells sorted from blood, obtained in a trial of the OX40 agonist ivuxolimab. J is TRBJ2-1 and V is TRBV6-5; TRBD1 matches 9 bases. The receptor's source is an adult with an advanced solid tumor such as melanoma, head and neck, liver or kidney cancer. This chain's CDR3 is CASSPTGGGWFF. The CDR3, as DNA: TGTGCCAGCAGTCCCACAGGGGGCGGGTGGTTCTTC.